This TCR beta chain stems from a study of blood T cell repertoires in COVID-19. Study as a whole: COVID-19 samples collected from the United States, Italy and Spain covered acute and convalescent phases.

Under the authors' procedure: It was from reference gene primer amplification that nucleated cell counts were estimated. Generated by immunoSEQ multiplex PCR, the TCRdb table keeps only in-frame clones and is missing some. V, J and clone size were drawn from that table, and D and trimming were deduced from the DNA. The sample holds approximately 140,000 clones, approximately 91% seen once. Germline CDR1 LNHDA, CDR2 SQIVND (reference sequence). The CDR3 length is 18 residues. V lost 1 base, J lost 0 bases, and 16 bases lay in between. The chain couples TRBV19 to TRBJ2-1; D is undetermined. Sequencing used peripheral blood. The TCR comes from a human donor in a cohort sampled during active COVID-19. CDR3 DNA: TGTGCCAGTAGTATAGCTCCCCCGGGTCGGAGCTCCTACAATGAGCAGTTCTTC. Its translation is CASSIAPPGRSSYNEQFF.